This TCR beta chain was retrieved from a study of cytomegalovirus exposure and HLA in healthy donors. Notes on the study in general: In presence/absence analyses, roughly uniform sequencing depth across donors was assumed.

The ends were cut back, 5 bases at V and 0 bases at J, with 16 bases in the middle. CDR1 SEHNR and CDR2 FQNEAQ come from the germline V gene (reference sequence). The CDR3 contains 16 residues. This clone was recorded a few times. Its antigen is currently unknown. The PCR used 60 Vbeta and 13 Jbeta primers. The method was immunoSEQ multiplex PCR; TCRdb's version includes in-frame clones alone and lacks a portion of them. The sample contains 120,000 or so clones, roughly four fifths of which appear only once. The gene calls are TRBV7-9 and TRBJ2-5; tentatively, D is TRBD2 (5 bases). The material sequenced was PBMCs. This clonotype originated in a middle-aged woman in good health and CMV-seronegative. This chain's CDR3 is CASSTSDTGYQETQYF. The DNA of the CDR3 is TGTGCCAGCAGCACCTCAGATACGGGGTACCAAGAGACCCAGTACTTC.